Given below is one T cell receptor (beta chain) in context. The sample holds a few counts of this clonotype. Its antigen specificity is not known. No base quality information exists; no much larger clone differs at one position. These data belong to a study of T-cell memory formation after mild COVID-19 (TCRdb year 2021). Context from the whole study: Most TCR sequence clusters were specific to one of the two donors. The cohort was made up of two young adult volunteers, one female and one male, who were previously healthy. In two donors, T-cell clones that expanded and contracted after mild COVID-19 were followed by sequencing TCRalpha and TCRbeta repertoires longitudinally. Overall study outcomes, separate from this receptor: The second-wave clones that peaked on day 37 were not confirmed to be SARS-CoV-2 specific. Some responding clones were found in pre-infection memory, which suggests that pre-existing cross-reactive memory T cells took part in the SARS-CoV-2 response. From day 15 to 85, contracting clones showed balanced CD4/CD8 phenotypes, whereas a second wave of clones that expanded from day 15 to 37 leaned towards CD4+. The study covered only two mild cases, and larger cohorts including severe cases with pre-infection samples were considered necessary. Contracting CD4+ clones were located mainly in the CM and EM memory subsets, whereas CD8+ clones were found to be enriched in EMRA.

TCRdb shows the sequencer as Illumina NovaSeq 6000. TCRalpha and TCRbeta cDNA libraries were constructed by 5'RACE with constant-segment primers, with sample barcodes and unique molecular identifiers being introduced. RNA was extracted from every sample with Trizol reagent. Amplification of the libraries took two PCR steps, and the second step added a second sample barcode plus Illumina TruSeq adapters. Sequencing of libraries was performed on an Illumina NovaSeq with 2 x 150 bp paired-end reads. The original methods were these. With migec v1.2.7, reads were demultiplexed and then collapsed into UMI-guided consensus sequences. Using mixcr v2.1.11, UMI consensuses were aligned to TRA and TRB V and J templates and then assembled into clonotypes. A clonotype was counted as expanded or contracted only if both edgeR and NoisET called the change significant, with noise models trained on biological replicates. edgeR calls used a false discovery rate-adjusted p below 0.01 and a log2 fold-change threshold of 1. As an exploratory analysis of dynamics, max-normalized trajectories of the 1000 most abundant clonotypes were examined by PCA with hierarchical clustering. Each responding clone was given a CD4 or CD8 phenotype based on the CD4+ and CD8+ repertoires, which had been sequenced separately. TCRdb reprocessed the public reads (quality trimming at Q25 with fastp, clone calling with MiXCR) and kept in-frame beta chains. Each CDR3 protein appears once, grouped with its most common genes and DNA. TCRdb's processing, not the authors' own work, is the source of the V and J calls. The sample profile shows hundreds of thousands of distinct CDR3 sequences; 25% to 30% of them were found once. Of the sample, approximately 12% is held by the ten largest clones.

PBMCs were isolated by Ficoll-Paque density gradient centrifugation. The sequencing input was PBMCs or a T cell subset sorted from them (not recorded which). The sequence was obtained from an adult woman who had mild COVID-19 (a few samples of this study predate the infection). The sample titles of this study are shuffled in the database, so cell type and time point are left out; the donor was told from shared clones.

The DNA sequence reads TGTGCCAGCAGCTTGGTGGCTAGCGGGAGAATGTATACCCAGTACTTC. Its amino acids are CASSLVASGRMYTQYF. In this chain, TRBV5-6 is recombined with TRBJ2-5; 10 middle bases align to TRBD2. The germline V gene provides CDR1 SGHDT and CDR2 YYEEEE. The germline V end is reduced by 0 bases and the J end by 8 bases; junction bases left unmatched: 10. The CDR3 holds 16 amino acids from the cysteine to the phenylalanine. The CDR3 DNA has 48 bases and is translated from base 1.